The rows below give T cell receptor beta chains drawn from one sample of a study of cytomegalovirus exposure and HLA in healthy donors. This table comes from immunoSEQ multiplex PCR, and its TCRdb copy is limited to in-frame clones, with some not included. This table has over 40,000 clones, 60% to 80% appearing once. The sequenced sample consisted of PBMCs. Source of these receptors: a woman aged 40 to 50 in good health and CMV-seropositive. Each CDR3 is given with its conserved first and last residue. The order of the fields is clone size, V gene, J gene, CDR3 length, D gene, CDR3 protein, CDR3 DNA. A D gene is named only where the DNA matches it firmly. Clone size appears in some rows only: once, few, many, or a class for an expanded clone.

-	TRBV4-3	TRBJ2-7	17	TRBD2	CASSQALAGGRVYEQYF	TGCGCCAGCAGCCAAGCCCTAGCGGGGGGGCGGGTCTACGAGCAGTACTTC
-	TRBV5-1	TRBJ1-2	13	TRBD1	CASSQGGGHGYTF	TGCGCCAGCAGCCAGGGGGGAGGTCATGGCTACACCTTC
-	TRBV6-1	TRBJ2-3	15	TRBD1	CASSLQGEGTDTQYF	TGTGCCAGCAGCCTACAGGGGGAAGGCACAGATACGCAGTATTTT
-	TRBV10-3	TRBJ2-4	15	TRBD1	CAISEFGTGENIQYF	TGTGCCATCAGTGAGTTCGGGACAGGGGAAAACATTCAGTACTTC
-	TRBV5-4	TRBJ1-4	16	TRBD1	CASSWTGGVTNEKLFF	TGTGCCAGCAGCTGGACAGGGGGCGTAACTAATGAAAAACTGTTTTTT
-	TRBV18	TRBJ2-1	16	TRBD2	CASSLLAGSSYNEQFF	TGTGCCAGCTCACTGCTAGCGGGGAGCTCCTACAATGAGCAGTTCTTC
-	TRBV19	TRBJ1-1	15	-	CASSLYTTRGSEAFF	TGTGCCAGTAGTCTCTACACGACCCGCGGCTCTGAAGCTTTCTTT
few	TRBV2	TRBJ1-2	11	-	CASSSGYGYTF	TGTGCCAGCAGTTCAGGTTATGGCTACACCTTC
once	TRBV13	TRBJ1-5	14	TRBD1	CASSFATGDQPQHF	TGTGCCAGCAGCTTTGCGACAGGGGATCAGCCCCAGCATTTT
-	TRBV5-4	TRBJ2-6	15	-	CASSLEGAGANVLTF	TGTGCCAGCAGCTTGGAGGGGGCTGGGGCCAACGTCCTGACTTTC
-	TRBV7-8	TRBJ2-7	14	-	CASSNQGSSYEQYF	TGTGCCAGCAGCAACCAGGGGAGCTCCTACGAGCAGTACTTC
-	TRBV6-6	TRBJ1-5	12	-	CASRQGNQPQHF	TGTGCCAGCAGGCAGGGGAATCAGCCCCAGCATTTT
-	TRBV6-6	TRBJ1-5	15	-	CASRKDSNSNQPQHF	TGTGCCAGCAGGAAGGACAGCAATAGCAATCAGCCCCAGCATTTT
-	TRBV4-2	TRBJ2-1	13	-	CASSQERLDEQFF	TGTGCCAGCAGCCAAGAGAGGTTGGATGAGCAGTTCTTC
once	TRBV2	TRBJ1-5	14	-	CASNRQPGIQPQHF	TGTGCCAGCAATAGACAACCAGGGATACAGCCCCAGCATTTT
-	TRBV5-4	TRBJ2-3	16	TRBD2	CASSRQTSGGAHTQYF	TGTGCCAGCAGCCGCCAAACTAGCGGGGGGGCCCATACGCAGTATTTT
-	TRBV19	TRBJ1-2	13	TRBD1	CASQGQGIDGYTF	TGTGCCAGCCAGGGACAGGGGATTGACGGCTACACCTTC
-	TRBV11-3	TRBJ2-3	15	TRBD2	CASSRGGAVTDTQYF	TGTGCCAGCAGCCGCGGGGGGGCCGTCACAGATACGCAGTATTTT
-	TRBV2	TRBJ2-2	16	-	CASSLDRNANTGELFF	TGTGCCAGCAGTCTCGACAGAAACGCGAACACCGGGGAGCTGTTTTTT
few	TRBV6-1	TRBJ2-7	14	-	CASRETGDQSEQYF	TGTGCCAGCCGAGAGACAGGCGACCAGTCTGAGCAGTACTTC
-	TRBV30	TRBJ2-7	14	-	CAWKHSDRFYEQYF	TGTGCCTGGAAACATAGCGACAGGTTCTACGAGCAGTACTTC
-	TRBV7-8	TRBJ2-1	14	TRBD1	CASSQRDRYNEQFF	TGTGCCAGCAGCCAACGGGACAGGTACAATGAGCAGTTCTTC